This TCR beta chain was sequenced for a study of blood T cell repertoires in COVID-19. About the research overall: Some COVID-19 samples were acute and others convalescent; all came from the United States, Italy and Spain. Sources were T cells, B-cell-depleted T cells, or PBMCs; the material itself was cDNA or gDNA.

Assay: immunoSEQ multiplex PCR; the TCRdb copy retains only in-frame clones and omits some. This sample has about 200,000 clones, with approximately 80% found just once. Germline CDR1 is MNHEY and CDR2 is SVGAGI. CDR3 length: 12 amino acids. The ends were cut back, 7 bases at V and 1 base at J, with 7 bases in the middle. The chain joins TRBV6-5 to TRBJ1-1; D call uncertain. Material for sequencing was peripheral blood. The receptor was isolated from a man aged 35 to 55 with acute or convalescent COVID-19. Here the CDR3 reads CASIEGNTEAFF. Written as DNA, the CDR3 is TGTGCCAGCATAGAGGGGAACACTGAAGCTTTCTTT.